This T cell receptor beta chain was sequenced during a study of T cell responses to AZD1222 COVID-19 vaccine. Sequenced by immunoSEQ multiplex PCR; TCRdb stores in-frame clones only, minus some. The sample has about 100,000 clones, approximately 88% seen once. The CDR3 is 15 amino acids. Per the germline V gene, CDR1 is SGHNT and CDR2 is YYREEE (reference sequence). Trimming left V 0 bases short and J 7 bases short, with 16 bases between. The input for sequencing was peripheral blood, taken on day 0 of AZD1222 vaccination. The TCR sequence derives from an adult in good health. The chain employs TRBV5-4 and TRBJ2-5; D not certain. This CDR3 is CASSLATATRGTQYF. The DNA of the CDR3 is TGTGCCAGCAGCTTGGCCACAGCCACAAGAGGGACCCAGTACTTC.